The 26 T cell receptor beta chains below were found in one sample sequenced in a study of T cell responses to AZD1222 COVID-19 vaccine. The method was immunoSEQ multiplex PCR; TCRdb's version includes in-frame clones alone and lacks a portion of them. Of around 150,000 clones in the sample, roughly 90% were seen once. The sequences come from peripheral blood, collected 28 days after the second AZD1222 dose. The receptor source for this set is an adult who received the AZD1222 COVID-19 vaccine.

This clone was seen just once. The V and J genes are TRBV10-3 and TRBJ2-7; D possibly corresponds to TRBD2 (5 bases). V lost 3 bases to trimming and J lost 6 bases, with 9 bases between them. The length of the CDR3 is 12 residues. Germline V CDR1 and CDR2: ENHRY, SYGVKD. The CDR3 reads CAISDRGSEQYF. The CDR3 region has the DNA TGTGCCATCAGTGACCGGGGATCCGAGCAGTACTTC.

The chain recombines TRBV5-1 with TRBJ1-1; possible D gene TRBD1, 5 bases. The CDR3 is made up of 16 amino acids. The V gene's germline CDR1 is SGHRS and CDR2 YFSETQ. The V and J ends lost 4 bases and 4 bases respectively, with 20 bases between them. CDR3 residues: CASSQGPITAATEAFF. Written as DNA, the CDR3 is TGCGCCAGCAGCCAGGGACCGATCACCGCGGCCACTGAAGCTTTCTTT.

The chain couples TRBV2 to TRBJ1-6, with a tentative D call TRBD1 (6 bases). Germline assignment: CDR1 SNHLY and CDR2 FYNNEI. CDR3 length: 14 amino acids. V lost 6 bases and J lost 13, with 19 bases in between. CDR3 bases: TGTGCCAGCAGCCACCGGGACACGGCTCTTCCCCTCCACTTT. Its translation: CASSHRDTALPLHF.

The J gene is TRBJ1-6, the V gene TRBV20-1; D gene ambiguous. V lost 3 bases, J lost 5 bases, and 11 bases lay in between. This CDR3 is 14 amino acids long. Germline CDR1 is DFQATT and CDR2 is SNEGSKA (reference sequence). The CDR3 coding sequence is TGCAGTGCTAGTATCGCGGGAGATAATTCACCCCTCCACTTT. Its protein is CSASIAGDNSPLHF.

This chain links TRBV19 with TRBJ1-2, with D unclear. Trimming took off 4 bases at V and 4 bases at J, with 10 bases between the two ends. CDR3 length: 13 residues. Germline-derived CDR1 and CDR2 are LNHDA and SQIVND (reference sequence). The CDR3 protein is CASSTGNFYGYTF. The CDR3 DNA follows: TGTGCCAGTAGTACGGGGAACTTCTATGGCTACACCTTC.

This clone was picked up one time. The J gene is TRBJ2-2, the V gene TRBV4-2, with 8 bases fitting TRBD2. This CDR3 region has 15 residues. Germline values: CDR1 LGHNA, CDR2 YNFKEQ. V was pared by 4 bases and J by 6 bases, with 7 bases of the junction left unmatched. The CDR3 bases are TGTGCCAGCAGCCCCGAGACTAGCGATCCCGGGGAGCTGTTTTTT. Its translation is CASSPETSDPGELFF.

This chain connects TRBV7-3 to TRBJ1-3; weak D call: TRBD1 (5 bases). The CDR3 spans 14 residues. CDR1 and CDR2 (germline): SGHTA, FQGTGA. V was cut by 3 bases and J by 0 bases, with 6 bases left in between. CDR3 amino acids: CASSFQGSGNTIYF. CDR3 nucleotide sequence: TGTGCCAGCAGCTTTCAGGGCTCTGGAAACACCATATATTTT. The whole variable domain, filled in from reference TRBV7-3 and TRBJ1-3, reads GAGVSQTPSNKVTEKGKYVELRCDPISGHTALYWYRQSLGQGPEFLIYFQGTGAADDSGLPNDRFFAVRPEGSVSTLKIQRTERGDSAVYLCASSFQGSGNTIYFGEGSWLTVV.

This sequence joins TRBV19 and TRBJ1-2; tentative D call: TRBD1 (5 bases). Germline V gene lookup returns CDR1 LNHDA and CDR2 SQIVND (reference sequence). This CDR3 has 13 residues. V was trimmed by 3 bases and J by 6 bases, leaving 11 bases between them. The CDR3 protein is CASSIGQGNGYTF. The CDR3, as DNA: TGTGCCAGTAGTATTGGTCAGGGCAATGGCTACACCTTC. The complete variable domain, with remaining parts taken from reference TRBV19 and TRBJ1-2, reads DGGITQSPKYLFRKEGQNVTLSCEQNLNHDAMYWYRQDPGQGLRLIYYSQIVNDFQKGDIAEGYSVSREKKESFPLTVTSAQKNPTAFYLCASSIGQGNGYTFGSGTRLTVV.

CDR3 protein: CASSPRLAGGPAQETQYF. CDR3 nucleotides: TGTGCCAGTAGTCCCAGACTAGCGGGGGGGCCGGCCCAAGAGACCCAGTACTTC. This sequence joins TRBV19 and TRBJ2-5; TRBD2 agrees at 14 bases. The CDR3 spans 18 residues. Germline V gene sequence: CDR1 LNHDA, CDR2 SQIVND (reference sequence). Trimming removed 5 bases from V and 1 base from J; junction bases left unmatched: 9.

V is TRBV19 and J is TRBJ1-2; D gene ambiguous. CDR3 length equals 13 residues. V was pared by 6 bases and J by 4 bases, with 12 bases between. The germline V gene encodes CDR1 LNHDA and CDR2 SQIVND (reference sequence). Written as DNA, the CDR3 is TGTGCCAGTAGGACAAAGAGCTTCTATGGCTACACCTTC. The encoded protein is CASRTKSFYGYTF.

The chain carries TRBV28 and TRBJ2-5; either TRBD1 or TRBD2 may fit D (6 bases each). V lost 2 bases, J lost 3 bases, and 13 bases lay in between. Germline CDR1 is MDHEN and CDR2 is SYDVKM. This CDR3 has 15 residues. The CDR3: CASSLKWRGEETQYF. CDR3 bases: TGTGCCAGCAGTTTAAAATGGAGGGGGGAAGAGACCCAGTACTTC. Full variable domain (remainder filled in from reference TRBV28 and TRBJ2-5): DVKVTQSSRYLVKRTGEKVFLECVQDMDHENMFWYRQDPGLGLRLIYFSYDVKMKEKGDIPEGYSVSREKKERFSLILESASTNQTSMYLCASSLKWRGEETQYFGPGTRLLVL.

The chain recombines TRBV12-3 or TRBV12-4 with TRBJ1-2, with a tentative D call TRBD1 (6 bases). The CDR3 runs to 13 residues. V lost 6 bases, J lost 4 bases, and 12 bases lay in between. The CDR3 nucleotides are TGTGCCAGCAGACTACAGGGAACCTATGGCTACACCTTC. Its translation: CASRLQGTYGYTF.

The chain couples TRBV5-4 to TRBJ1-6, with 7 bases lining up with TRBD1. This CDR3 is built from 14 residues. The J segment lost 5 bases and the V segment lost 4 bases, leaving 3 bases of the junction unmatched. Germline CDR1 is SGHNT and CDR2 is YYREEE (reference sequence). In DNA form, the CDR3 reads TGTGCCAGCAGCCGAGGACAGGATAATTCACCCCTCCACTTT. This translates into CASSRGQDNSPLHF.

The genes are TRBV7-7 and TRBJ2-1; possibly TRBD2 for D (6 bases). Germline V gene data show CDR1 as SSHAT and CDR2 as FNYEAQ (reference sequence). With 6 bases removed from V and 6 bases from J, the gap between germline ends came to 12 bases. CDR3 length: 13 amino acids. The CDR3 DNA is TGTGCCAGCAGTCCAGGAGGGTTCAATGAGCAGTTCTTC. It yields the protein CASSPGGFNEQFF. Supplemented by reference TRBV7-7 and TRBJ2-1, the full variable domain reads GAGVSQSPRYKVTKRGQDVTLRCDPISSHATLYWYQQALGQGPEFLTYFNYEAQPDKSGLPSDRFSAERPEGSISTLTIQRTEQRDSAMYRCASSPGGFNEQFFGPGTRLTVL.

The CDR3 loop reads CASSSRGTYEQYF. CDR3 nucleotides: TGTGCCAGCAGTTCTAGGGGGACCTACGAGCAGTACTTC. The chain employs TRBV13 and TRBJ2-7, with D perhaps TRBD1 (6 bases). CDR1 and CDR2 from the germline V gene are PRHDT and FYEKMQ (reference sequence). The V end was cut by 6 bases, the J end by 2 bases, with 11 bases between. The CDR3 runs 13 residues.

The CDR3 nucleotides read TGTGCCAGCACTCAGGGAAAGGGGGGTTATGGAAACACCATATATTTT. This codes for CASTQGKGGYGNTIYF. V gene TRBV2 combines with J gene TRBJ1-3; D might be TRBD1 (6 bases). Per germline, CDR1 SNHLY and CDR2 FYNNEI. Trimming took off 7 bases at V and 3 bases at J, with 19 bases between the two ends. The CDR3 covers 16 residues. Supplemented by reference TRBV2 and TRBJ1-3, the full variable domain reads EPEVTQTPSHQVTQMGQEVILRCVPISNHLYFYWYRQILGQKVEFLVSFYNNEISEKSEIFDDQFSVERPDGSNFTLKIRSTKLEDSAMYFCASTQGKGGYGNTIYFGEGSWLTVV.

J is TRBJ2-1 and V is TRBV14; 12 positions agree with TRBD2. Germline CDR1 and CDR2: SGHDN and FVKESK. The CDR3 contains 16 residues. Trimming at V came to 4 bases and at J to 6 bases, leaving 7 bases not matched to a gene. The CDR3, as DNA: TGTGCCAGCAGCCTCCAGCCGGGACTAGCGGGCAATGAGCAGTTCTTC. Translating it yields CASSLQPGLAGNEQFF.

The chain employs TRBV7-8 and TRBJ1-6; D is undetermined. Between the trimmed V and J ends, which lost 8 bases and 3 bases, there was a span of 8 bases. This CDR3 region has 13 residues. CDR1 SGHVS and CDR2 FQNEAQ come from the germline V gene. CDR3 in DNA: TGTGCCAGCTGGACCGGCTATAATTCACCCCTCCACTTT. Translated: CASWTGYNSPLHF.

V usage is TRBV3-1 (or the pseudogene TRBV3-2) and J usage is TRBJ2-3; the D is unclear. The CDR3 runs 13 residues. The germline V gene has CDR1 LGHDT and CDR2 YNNKEL (reference sequence). V shed 4 bases and J shed 4 bases, with 9 bases lying between them. This chain's CDR3 is CASSPLGADTQYF. The CDR3 DNA is TGTGCCAGCAGCCCCCTCGGAGCAGATACGCAGTATTTT.

This chain joins TRBV4-3 and TRBJ1-2; tentative D call: TRBD1 (6 bases). Trimming stripped 0 bases from V and 9 bases from J, with 14 bases between. CDR1 is LGHNA and CDR2 is YSLEER in the germline V gene. The CDR3 extends over 14 amino acids. CDR3 sequence: CASSQDPGGLRYTF. CDR3 coding DNA: TGCGCCAGCAGCCAAGATCCCGGGGGGCTCCGCTACACCTTC.

The rearrangement joins TRBV7-2 to TRBJ2-7; TRBD1 matches at 7 bases. J lost 2 bases, V lost 1 base, and 5 bases had no gene match. Germline loops: CDR1 SGHTA, CDR2 FQGNSA. The CDR3 sequence is 15 residues long. CDR3 nucleotides: TGTGCCAGCAGCTTAGTGGGGGACAGTCCCTACGAGCAGTACTTC. This translates into CASSLVGDSPYEQYF.

The chain carries TRBV18 and TRBJ2-5, with D possibly matching TRBD2 (6 bases). Germline CDR1 KGHSH, CDR2 LQKENI. The CDR3 sequence is 17 residues long. V was clipped by 3 bases and J by 3 bases, with 20 bases between them. In DNA, the CDR3 is TGTGCCAGCTCACCCTCCCGGTCACGAGGCGGGGAAGAGACCCAGTACTTC. Translated: CASSPSRSRGGEETQYF.

The chain employs TRBV9 and TRBJ1-3; no clear D gene. Per the germline V gene, CDR1 is SGDLS and CDR2 is YYNGEE. The V end lost 4 bases, the J end lost 1 base, and 12 bases lay between the germline ends. CDR3 size: 15 residues. CDR3 bases: TGTGCCAGCAGCCCCTTGGGCGGATCTGGAAACACCATATATTTT. Translated, it gives CASSPLGGSGNTIYF.

This clone occurred a few times. V is TRBV6-2 or TRBV6-3 and J is TRBJ1-3; D unclear. Germline V gene data show CDR1 as MNHEY and CDR2 as SVGEGT. This CDR3 is built from 15 residues. The V and J ends lost 3 bases and 2 bases respectively, with 11 bases between them. Here the CDR3 reads CASSYEVTPGNTIYF. The CDR3 nucleotides are TGTGCCAGCAGTTATGAGGTGACTCCTGGAAACACCATATATTTT.

The V call is TRBV6-6, the J call TRBJ2-7, with 7 bases identical to TRBD2. CDR1 and CDR2 from the germline V gene are MNHNY and SVGAGI (reference sequence). V lost 8 bases, J lost 0 bases, and 4 bases stayed unmatched. This CDR3 has 13 residues. CDR3 amino acids: CASGRDYSYEQYF. CDR3 sequence (DNA): TGTGCCAGCGGCCGGGACTACTCCTACGAGCAGTACTTC.

This chain uses TRBV28 with TRBJ1-2; possibly TRBD1 for D (6 bases). The V end was cut by 7 bases, the J end by 13 bases, with 25 bases between. The CDR3 loop spans 14 amino acids. Germline-derived CDR1 and CDR2 are MDHEN and SYDVKM. The CDR3 is CASTGGQTTYFFTF. The CDR3 DNA reads TGTGCCAGCACAGGAGGACAGACGACGTATTTCTTCACCTTC.